This TCR beta chain was sequenced during a study of T cell responses to AZD1222 COVID-19 vaccine. The V gene's germline CDR1 is SGHDT and CDR2 YYEEEE. J lost 7 bases, V lost 0 bases, and 13 bases had no gene match. This CDR3 has 17 amino acids. Profiling relied on immunoSEQ multiplex PCR, and the TCRdb table lists in-frame clones only, not all of them. The data show around 99,000 clones, 92% seen once. Sequencing was performed on peripheral blood, taken 28 days after the second AZD1222 dose. This receptor was taken from an adult who received the AZD1222 COVID-19 vaccine. The V gene is TRBV5-6, the J gene TRBJ1-5; 7 bases are shared with TRBD1. CDR3 amino acids: CASSLGFVGGAEQPQHF. The CDR3 DNA follows: TGTGCCAGCAGCTTGGGTTTCGTAGGGGGCGCAGAGCAGCCCCAGCATTTT. The complete variable domain, with remaining parts taken from reference TRBV5-6 and TRBJ1-5, reads DAGVTQSPTHLIKTRGQQVTLRCSPKSGHDTVSWYQQALGQGPQFIFQYYEEEERQRGNFPDRFSGHQFPNYSSELNVNALLLGDSALYLCASSLGFVGGAEQPQHFGDGTRLSIL.